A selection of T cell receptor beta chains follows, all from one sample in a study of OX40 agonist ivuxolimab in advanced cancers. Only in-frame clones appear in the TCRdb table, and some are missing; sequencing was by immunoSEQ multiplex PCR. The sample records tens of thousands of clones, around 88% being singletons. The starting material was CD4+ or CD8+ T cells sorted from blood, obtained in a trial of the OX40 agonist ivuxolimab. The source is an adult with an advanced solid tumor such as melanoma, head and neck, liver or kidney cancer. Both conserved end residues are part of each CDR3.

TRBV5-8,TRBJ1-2,CASSFGAGAEMGYTF
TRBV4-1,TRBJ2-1,CASSQGVALPAFF
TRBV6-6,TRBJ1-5,CASSPRGEQPQHF
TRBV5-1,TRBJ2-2,CASSPDPLVSTGELFF
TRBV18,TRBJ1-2,CASSPGTGSGYTF
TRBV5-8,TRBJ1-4,CASSLAPGAGEKLFF
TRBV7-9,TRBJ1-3,CASSLGVGGTTGNTIYF
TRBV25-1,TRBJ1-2,CASSEGGTGLYGYTF
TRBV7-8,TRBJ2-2,CASSLIAALSNTGELFF
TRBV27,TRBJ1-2,CASRTAGSGYTF
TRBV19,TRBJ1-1,CASSNGHTEAFF
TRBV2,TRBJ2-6,CASSEYSSGANVLTF
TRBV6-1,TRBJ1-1,CASDNRDRGRRAFF
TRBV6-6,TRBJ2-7,CASSYSGGKTYEQYF
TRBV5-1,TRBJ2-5,CASSLEEGETQYF
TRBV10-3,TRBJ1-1,CAISVQGLNTEAFF
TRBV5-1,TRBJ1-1,CASSLAEAGRTEAFF
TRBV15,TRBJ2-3,CATSRGSSGRGDTQYF
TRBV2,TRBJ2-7,CASSVTGGPGYEQYF
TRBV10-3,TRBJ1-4,CAISETGGIWEKLFF
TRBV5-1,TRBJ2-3,CASSPSLAGLGTDTQYF
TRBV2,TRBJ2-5,CASSVSQGRYETQYF
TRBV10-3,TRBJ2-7,CAIGMGLAEGYEQYF
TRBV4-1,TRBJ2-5,CASSFSGRETQYF
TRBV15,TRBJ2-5,CATSPLRDRSQTQYF
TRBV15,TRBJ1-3,CATIIRDSSGNTIYF
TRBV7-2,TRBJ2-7,CASSPRRSDSEQYF
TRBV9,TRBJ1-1,CASSVVSNTEAFF
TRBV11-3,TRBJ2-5,CASSLVLTGAKETQYF
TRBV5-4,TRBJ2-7,CASSSSRTSGSYEQYF
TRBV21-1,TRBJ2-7,CASSKRHGGVYEQYF
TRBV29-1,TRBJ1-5,CSVALDIGQPQHF
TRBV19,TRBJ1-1,CASSRNWGSAEAFF
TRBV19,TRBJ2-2,CASSTGTRRVGTGELFF
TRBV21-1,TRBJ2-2,CASPPLAGGLELFF
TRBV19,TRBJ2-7,CATNKGQGYEQYF
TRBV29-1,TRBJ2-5,CSSRGDLDQYF
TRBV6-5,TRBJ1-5,CASSPEYSNQPQHF
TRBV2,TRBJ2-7,CASSGGRYFEQYF
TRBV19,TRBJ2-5,CASSTPGGPQETQYF
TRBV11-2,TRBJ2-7,CASSTLGPSSYEQYF
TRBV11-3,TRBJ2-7,CASSSAGGSSYEQYF
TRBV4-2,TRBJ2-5,CASSQDTSGSPHGETQYF
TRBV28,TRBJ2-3,CASSSSGRAGWTDTQYF
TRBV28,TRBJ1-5,CASSFTGIGDQPQHF
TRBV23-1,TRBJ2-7,CASSHTGGDLYEQYF
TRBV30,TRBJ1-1,CAWSVGRVNTEAFF
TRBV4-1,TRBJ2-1,CASSRGLAGGSSYNEQFF
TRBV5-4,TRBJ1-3,CASSLEGVNTIYF